This section outlines one T cell receptor beta chain sequence together with its context. The sample comes from a study of blood T cell repertoires in COVID-19. The wider study: The origin of the acute and convalescent COVID-19 samples was the United States, Italy and Spain. From T cells, B-cell-depleted T cells, or PBMCs came the material, which was cDNA or gDNA.

The protocol was immunoSEQ multiplex PCR, while the TCRdb copy is restricted to in-frame clones and leaves out a portion. This sample has some 210,000 clones, with 84% found just once. The CDR3 length is 15 residues. Germline loops: CDR1 MDHEN, CDR2 SYDVKM. V lost 5 bases and J lost 13; bases outside the gene matches: 11. The source of this sequence is a woman aged 50 to 60 with active or convalescent COVID-19. V and J are TRBV28 and TRBJ1-6, with TRBD1 matching 10 bases. Sample: peripheral blood. CDR3: CASSPYRTGGRPLHF. The CDR3 nucleotides read TGTGCCAGCAGTCCCTACCGGACAGGGGGAAGGCCCCTCCACTTT. The whole variable domain, remainder taken from reference TRBV28 and TRBJ1-6, is DVKVTQSSRYLVKRTGEKVFLECVQDMDHENMFWYRQDPGLGLRLIYFSYDVKMKEKGDIPEGYSVSREKKERFSLILESASTNQTSMYLCASSPYRTGGRPLHFGNGTRLTVT.